The rows below give T cell receptor beta chains drawn from one sample of a study of patients and donors after allogeneic stem cell transplantation. MiXCR was run by TCRdb on the RT-PCR reads, yielding one entry per CDR3 protein. The sample has tens of thousands of distinct CDR3 sequences, around 5% seen once; the top ten hold less than 3%. The sample taken for sequencing was blood, either unsorted or a sorted T cell fraction (not recorded which). The receptors shown here come from a human donor who was either an allogeneic HSCT recipient or a stem cell or donor lymphocyte infusion donor (not recorded which). It is not recorded whose cells these are; they may come from a transplant donor. CDR3s include the opening cysteine and the closing phenylalanine or tryptophan. The D gene is left open where the match is weak. Clone size, where shown, is once, few, many, or a class for clones that have expanded.

V gene	D gene	CDR3 length	J gene	clone size	CDR3 DNA	CDR3 protein
TRBV11-2	-	17	TRBJ2-2	few	TGTGCCAGCAGCACCCCCCCCGGGACGGCTAACACCGGGGAGCTGTTTTTT	CASSTPPGTANTGELFF
TRBV6-5	-	14	TRBJ2-7	few	TGTGCCAGCAGTTACAGGCATCAGGGTTACGAGCAGTACTTC	CASSYRHQGYEQYF
TRBV5-4	-	15	TRBJ1-2	-	TGTGCCAGCAGCCCCCGATGGGCAGGTTTCTATGGCTACACCTTC	CASSPRWAGFYGYTF
TRBV10-3	-	11	TRBJ2-1	many	TGTGCCATCAGTGCTGGTCGCGAGCAGTTCTTC	CAISAGREQFF
TRBV29-1	-	12	TRBJ1-1	many	TGCAGCGCCGGGACAAGGAACACTGAAGCTTTCTTT	CSAGTRNTEAFF
TRBV6-1	-	14	TRBJ2-4	many	TGTGCCAGCAGGCTAGGCGCCCAAGAAAACATTCAGTACTTC	CASRLGAQENIQYF
TRBV7-8	-	14	TRBJ1-2	many	TGTGCCAGCAGCCCAAGGGGGAATAACTATGGCTACACCTTC	CASSPRGNNYGYTF
TRBV12-5	TRBD2	16	TRBJ2-3	many	TGTGCTAGTGGTTGGGGACTAGCGGGGGCTAGGGATACGCAGTATTTT	CASGWGLAGARDTQYF
TRBV20-1	-	15	TRBJ1-1	few	TGCAGCGCAACGGGGTTTGGTTTAGGGAACACTGAAGCTTTCTTT	CSATGFGLGNTEAFF
TRBV7-9	-	13	TRBJ2-5	many	TGTGCCAGCAGCCCCGACTCGTTCGGGACCCAGTACTTC	CASSPDSFGTQYF
TRBV6-1	TRBD1	14	TRBJ1-5	many	TGTGCCAGCAGACAACGGACAGGCGATCAGCCCCAGCATTTT	CASRQRTGDQPQHF
TRBV20-1	-	13	TRBJ1-2	-	TGCAGTGCTAGTAATGGCCGCGGGGGTGGCTACACCTTC	CSASNGRGGGYTF
TRBV5-1	-	17	TRBJ1-1	many	TGCGCCAGCAGCCCCAGGACAGCTCTTAGGGTCGACACTGAAGCTTTCTTT	CASSPRTALRVDTEAFF
TRBV6-1	TRBD2	15	TRBJ2-3	-	TGTGCCAGCAGGACCGGGACTAGAGGTTTGGATACGCAGTATTTT	CASRTGTRGLDTQYF
TRBV18	-	14	TRBJ2-5	many	TGTGCCAGCTCCCAAGGGACGGAGCCTATGACCCAGTACTTC	CASSQGTEPMTQYF
TRBV28	TRBD2	11	TRBJ2-1	many	TGTGCCAGCAGGGATAAGCGGGAGCAACTCTTC	CASRDKREQLF
TRBV5-1	-	15	TRBJ1-5	many	TGCGCCAGCAGCTTGATAGGAGGGAGCAATCAGCCCCAGCATTTT	CASSLIGGSNQPQHF
TRBV19	-	13	TRBJ1-4	-	TGTGCCAGTAGTATAGCTGCCCGGGAAAAACTGTTTTTT	CASSIAAREKLFF
TRBV28	TRBD1	15	TRBJ1-6	-	TGTGCCAGCAGTTTCCTCGACAGGGCCAATTCACCCCTCCACTTT	CASSFLDRANSPLHF
TRBV20-1	-	14	TRBJ2-5	few	TGCAGTGCTAGAGATGCGTTACGTGGGGAGACCCAGTACTTC	CSARDALRGETQYF
TRBV27	-	15	TRBJ2-7	many	TGTGCCAGCACTCCCAGGGGGGTGGGCACCTACGAGCAGTACTTC	CASTPRGVGTYEQYF
TRBV18	TRBD2	16	TRBJ2-1	-	TGTGCCAGCTCATCCCAAAGCGGGAGAGGGGGCAATGAGCAGTTCTTC	CASSSQSGRGGNEQFF
TRBV5-1	TRBD1	16	TRBJ1-1	many	TGCGCCAGCAGCTTAAACAGGGGAGCCATGAACACTGAAGCTTTCTTT	CASSLNRGAMNTEAFF
TRBV28	-	12	TRBJ1-3	-	TGTGCCAGCAGGGAACCCGGAAACACCATATATTTT	CASREPGNTIYF
TRBV2	-	12	TRBJ2-5	many	TGTGCCAGCAGTGCGAATAGGGAGACCCAGTACTTC	CASSANRETQYF
TRBV5-1	TRBD2	17	TRBJ2-1	many	TGCGCCAGCAGCTCCGGGACTAGCGGTCTCTCCTACAATGAGCAGTTCTTC	CASSSGTSGLSYNEQFF
TRBV5-1	-	17	TRBJ2-5	many	TGCGCCAGCAGCTTGTCGCCCGTCCTACCAGTCCAAGAGACCCAGTACTTC	CASSLSPVLPVQETQYF
TRBV5-6	TRBD2	16	TRBJ2-3	many	TGTGCCAGCAGCTTGTCGATAGCGGGGGGGATAGATACGCAGTATTTT	CASSLSIAGGIDTQYF
TRBV5-1	TRBD1	14	TRBJ2-7	many	TGCGCCAGCACTCCTGGACAGGGGAGTGGCGAGCAGTACTTC	CASTPGQGSGEQYF
TRBV27	-	14	TRBJ1-2	-	TGTGCCAGCGCCTTCGCGGGACTGAACTATGGCTACACCTTC	CASAFAGLNYGYTF
TRBV6-1	-	13	TRBJ2-7	many	TGTGCCAGCAGCCCCGGGGCACCCTACGAGCAGTACTTC	CASSPGAPYEQYF
TRBV25-1	-	13	TRBJ1-2	many	TGTGCCAGCAGTGTGGGCGCAAACTATGGCTACACCTTC	CASSVGANYGYTF
TRBV5-1	-	14	TRBJ2-5	-	TGCGCCAGCAGCTTGGGGGGGGCCCAAGAGACCCAGTACTTC	CASSLGGAQETQYF
TRBV9	-	14	TRBJ2-7	medium-sized	TGTGCCAGCAGCTCCACTACCGACTCCTACGAGCAGTACTTC	CASSSTTDSYEQYF
TRBV18	-	13	TRBJ1-5	few	TGTGCCAGCTCACTTCGGTTCAATCAGCCCCAGCATTTT	CASSLRFNQPQHF
TRBV2	-	12	TRBJ2-3	many	TGTGCCAGCAGCCTACTAGGAGATACGCAGTATTTT	CASSLLGDTQYF
TRBV5-4	TRBD2	15	TRBJ2-5	many	TGTGCCAGCAGCTTGGTTCTAGCGGGGCAAGAGACCCAGTACTTC	CASSLVLAGQETQYF
TRBV7-9	TRBD1	14	TRBJ1-2	many	TGTGCCAGCAGGCTAGACAGGGAGAACTATGGCTACACCTTC	CASRLDRENYGYTF
TRBV20-1	-	15	TRBJ2-3	many	TGCAGTGCTAGAGCGCAGAGACATAGCACAGATACGCAGTATTTT	CSARAQRHSTDTQYF
TRBV4-1	-	16	TRBJ2-2	-	TGCGCCAGCAGCCAAGCCCCTGGGGGACAAACCTGGGAGCTGTTTTTT	CASSQAPGGQTWELFF
TRBV3-1	-	15	TRBJ2-5	many	TGTGCCAGCAGCCAAGTAATCGGGACTTCGGAGACCCAGTACTTC	CASSQVIGTSETQYF
TRBV5-1	TRBD1	18	TRBJ1-5	-	TGCGCCAGCAGCTTGTTAACTTTGGACAGGACCCGGAATCAGCCCCAGCATTTT	CASSLLTLDRTRNQPQHF
TRBV12-3/TRBV12-4	-	13	TRBJ2-3	many	TGTGCCAGCAGGGACCGTGGAGGAGATACGCAGTATTTT	CASRDRGGDTQYF
TRBV2	-	16	TRBJ2-2	many	TGTGCCAGCAGTGACGCCCGGGACCGGGACACCGGGGAGCTGTTTTTT	CASSDARDRDTGELFF
TRBV7-8	-	15	TRBJ2-2	few	TGTGCCAGCAGCCCCCAGGGGAGTGGTACCGGGGAGCTGTTTTTT	CASSPQGSGTGELFF
TRBV18	-	14	TRBJ1-5	many	TGTGCCAGCTCACCAAGGCAGGGAGATCAGCCCCAGCATTTT	CASSPRQGDQPQHF
TRBV5-4	-	14	TRBJ1-5	many	TGTGCCAGCAGCTTGAGCCATAGCAATCAGCCCCAGCATTTT	CASSLSHSNQPQHF
TRBV7-9	-	15	TRBJ2-5	few	TGTGCCAGCAGCGAAGTCCAGGGCGGGCAAGAGACCCAGTACTTC	CASSEVQGGQETQYF
TRBV28	TRBD1	14	TRBJ1-2	few	TGTGCCAGCAGTTTAGGCGGACAGGAAAGGGGCTACACCTTC	CASSLGGQERGYTF
TRBV5-6	-	14	TRBJ1-1	few	TGTGCCAGCAGCTTGAGGCCAGACAACACTGAAGCTTTCTTT	CASSLRPDNTEAFF
TRBV3-1	-	14	TRBJ2-7	few	TGTGCCAGCAGCCAAGTATCGGGAGAGGGGGAGCAGTACTTC	CASSQVSGEGEQYF
TRBV2	-	14	TRBJ2-1	medium-sized	TGTGCCAGCAGTGAAGATCCCTTGGGGACAGAGCAGTTCTTC	CASSEDPLGTEQFF
TRBV12-3/TRBV12-4	TRBD1	15	TRBJ1-1	many	TGTGCCAGCAGTTTAGATACAGGGGGGAACACTGAAGCTTTCTTT	CASSLDTGGNTEAFF
TRBV3-1	-	18	TRBJ2-1	few	TGTGCCAGCAGCTCCCGGGACAATTCCTTCGGCTCCTACAATGAGCAGTTCTTC	CASSSRDNSFGSYNEQFF
TRBV28	TRBD1	17	TRBJ2-3	-	TGTGCCAGCAGTTTTGGGTCCTGGACAGGACGCGCAGATACGCAGTATTTT	CASSFGSWTGRADTQYF
TRBV18	-	15	TRBJ2-6	many	TGTGCCAGCCCAACCCGGGGCTCTGGGGCCAACGTCCTGACTTTC	CASPTRGSGANVLTF
TRBV5-1	-	17	TRBJ1-1	many	TGCGCCAGCAGCTTGGAGGGGGGACCCAGGGCGAACACTGAAGCTTTCTTT	CASSLEGGPRANTEAFF
TRBV6-1	TRBD1	15	TRBJ2-5	-	TGTGCCAGCGAGCGGAAGGGACAGGGGGCAAAGACCCAGTACTTC	CASERKGQGAKTQYF
TRBV3-1	TRBD1	13	TRBJ2-7	-	TGTGCCAGCAGCCACCGGGACAGCTACGAGCAGTACTTC	CASSHRDSYEQYF